The 16 T cell receptor beta chains in this list originate from one sample, sequenced in a study of T cell responses to AZD1222 COVID-19 vaccine. TCRdb's table, derived via immunoSEQ multiplex PCR, lists solely in-frame clones and lacks some. The repertoire holds about 110,000 clones, about 90% seen once, with roughly 7.6% in the top ten. Sequenced here: peripheral blood, sampled on day 0 of AZD1222 vaccination. These receptors were collected from an adult in good health.

The V call is TRBV3-1 (or the pseudogene TRBV3-2), the J call TRBJ1-1; weak D call: TRBD1 (5 bases). The V end lost 5 bases, the J end lost 1 base, and 5 bases lay between the germline ends. Germline V lookup: CDR1 LGHDT, CDR2 YNNKEL (reference sequence). This CDR3 has 12 residues. As DNA, the CDR3 is TGTGCCAGCAGCGACAGGAACACTGAAGCTTTCTTT. It yields the protein CASSDRNTEAFF.

The chain links TRBV19 to TRBJ1-1; 7 nucleotides agree with TRBD1. Germline values: CDR1 LNHDA, CDR2 SQIVND (reference sequence). This CDR3 contains 13 residues. J gave up 7 bases and V 5 bases, and 7 bases lay outside the gene matches. The CDR3 here is CASSPGTVDEAFF. CDR3 DNA sequence: TGTGCCAGTAGTCCAGGGACAGTGGATGAAGCTTTCTTT.

The V and J genes are TRBV6-5 and TRBJ1-5, with a weak D call TRBD1 (5 bases). Germline CDR1 MNHEY, CDR2 SVGAGI. The CDR3 has 16 residues. Trimming left V 2 bases short and J 0 bases short, with 11 bases between. The CDR3 here is CASSYHRPTSNQPQHF. The CDR3 nucleotides read TGTGCCAGCAGTTACCACAGGCCTACTAGCAATCAGCCCCAGCATTTT.

The chain links TRBV2 to TRBJ1-2; D is undetermined. Germline V gene sequence: CDR1 SNHLY, CDR2 FYNNEI. The CDR3 is made up of 13 amino acids. Deletions cut 3 bases from V and 2 bases from J, with 7 bases between. CDR3 nucleotide sequence: TGTGCCAGCAGTGACCCTTTAAACTATGGCTACACCTTC. Protein product: CASSDPLNYGYTF.

The rearrangement links TRBV3-1 (or the pseudogene TRBV3-2) to TRBJ1-1, with 7 bases fitting TRBD1. The CDR3 runs 14 residues. J lost 7 bases, V lost 1 base, and 6 bases had no gene match. In germline, CDR1 is LGHDT, CDR2 YNNKEL (reference sequence). Written as DNA, the CDR3 is TGTGCCAGCAGCCAAGGGAGAGGGGGCCTTGAAGCTTTCTTT. Protein sequence: CASSQGRGGLEAFF.

This rearrangement joins TRBV7-3 to TRBJ2-2; TRBD1 agrees at 11 bases. CDR1 SGHTA and CDR2 FQGTGA come from the germline V gene. The CDR3 sequence is 15 residues long. After removal of 5 bases from V and 8 bases from J, the junction contained 7 bases not matched to a gene. CDR3 nucleotides: TGTGCCAGCAGCCCGGACAGGGGGCGCGAAGGGGAGCTGTTTTTT. This encodes CASSPDRGREGELFF. The entire variable domain, with the rest obtained from reference TRBV7-3 and TRBJ2-2, is as follows: GAGVSQTPSNKVTEKGKYVELRCDPISGHTALYWYRQSLGQGPEFLIYFQGTGAADDSGLPNDRFFAVRPEGSVSTLKIQRTERGDSAVYLCASSPDRGREGELFFGEGSRLTVL.

The chain couples TRBV7-6 to TRBJ2-7, with D tentatively TRBD1 or TRBD2 (5 bases each). The CDR3 sequence is 14 residues long. Germline V gene data show CDR1 as SGHVS and CDR2 as FNYEAQ. V lost 3 bases and J 6 bases, leaving 15 bases between the germline ends. The CDR3 DNA reads as TGTGCCAGCAGCTTTGTGGCAGGGACGGGCGAGCAGTACTTC. Protein product: CASSFVAGTGEQYF.

V usage is TRBV2 and J usage is TRBJ2-2, with 7 bases lining up with TRBD1. Trimming cost V 6 bases and J 1 base; bases outside gene matches: 5. This CDR3 comprises 15 residues. Germline loops: CDR1 SNHLY, CDR2 FYNNEI. The CDR3 DNA follows: TGTGCCAGCAGGGGGCGGACAGGGAACACCGGGGAGCTGTTTTTT. Residues: CASRGRTGNTGELFF.

V usage is TRBV10-1 and J usage is TRBJ1-3; D call uncertain. The CDR3 is 17 residues long. With 4 bases removed from V and 0 bases from J, the gap between germline ends came to 16 bases. Germline CDR1 reads WNHNN; CDR2 reads SYGVQD (reference sequence). The CDR3 protein is CASSGRAGTSSGNTIYF. CDR3 in DNA: TGCGCCAGCAGTGGGCGAGCTGGCACAAGCTCTGGAAACACCATATATTTT.

The chain links TRBV2 to TRBJ2-4, with 13 bases matching TRBD2. The germline V gene has CDR1 SNHLY and CDR2 FYNNEI. CDR3 length: 16 amino acids. V lost 7 bases and J lost 9; bases outside the gene matches: 12. CDR3 region: CASTRTTSGGQGIQYF. CDR3 coding DNA: TGTGCCAGCACCCGCACGACTAGCGGGGGGCAGGGCATTCAGTACTTC.

This sequence joins TRBV7-9 and TRBJ2-2; D is tentatively TRBD1 or TRBD2 (6 bases each). Per germline, CDR1 SEHNR and CDR2 FQNEAQ (reference sequence). The germline V and J ends were trimmed by 0 bases and 6 bases, with 14 bases remaining between them. The CDR3 totals 16 residues. CDR3 DNA sequence: TGTGCCAGCAGCTTAGCGATTCTGGAGGGGGCCGGGGAGCTGTTTTTT. It specifies CASSLAILEGAGELFF.

The chain recombines TRBV6-5 with TRBJ2-1, with D possibly being TRBD2 (7 bases). V lost 6 bases and J lost 4, with 16 bases in between. Germline lookup yields CDR1 MNHEY and CDR2 SVGAGI. This CDR3 contains 15 residues. DNA of the CDR3: TGTGCCAGCAGCCGGGAGCGGGACATATACAATGAGCAGTTCTTC. Encoded protein: CASSRERDIYNEQFF.

J is TRBJ2-3 and V is TRBV12-3 or TRBV12-4; D may be TRBD2 (5 bases). V was shortened by 7 bases and J by 7 bases, with 15 bases between the two germline ends. CDR3 length: 13 residues. CDR3 coding DNA: TGTGCCAGCACTCCGCCCGGGGTCTATACGCAGTATTTT. This translates into CASTPPGVYTQYF.

The V gene is TRBV7-2, the J gene TRBJ2-1; D may match TRBD1 or TRBD2 (5 bases each). The germline gives CDR1 SGHTA, CDR2 FQGNSA. The CDR3 has 14 residues. Between the trimmed V and J ends, which lost 5 bases and 12 bases, there was a span of 20 bases. The DNA for the CDR3 is TGTGCCAGCAGCCTCCGGGACCCAAGATTGGGGCAGTTCTTC. Its protein product is CASSLRDPRLGQFF.

This clone was detected only once. The CDR3: CASTPDATRYTF. The CDR3 DNA follows: TGTGCCAGTACCCCCGACGCGACGCGCTACACCTTC. The chain links TRBV19 to TRBJ1-2; D unclear. Germline V gene data show CDR1 as LNHDA and CDR2 as SQIVND (reference sequence). Trimming took 7 bases from V and 9 from J, leaving 15 bases between them. The CDR3 consists of 12 residues.

J is TRBJ1-6 and V is TRBV27; 9 nucleotides line up with TRBD1. Looked up from germline, CDR1 is MNHEY and CDR2 is SMNVEV (reference sequence). This CDR3 is built from 15 residues. Trimming cost V 4 bases and J 9 bases; bases outside gene matches: 7. CDR3 sequence (DNA): TGTGCCAGCAGTTCTCCTGGGACAGGGATTTCACCCCTCCACTTT. Its translation is CASSSPGTGISPLHF.